One and the same sample provided the 6 T cell receptor beta chains below, sequenced in a study of T cells in Graves' hyperthyroidism and ophthalmopathy. TCR beta CDR3 regions were amplified from RNA transcripts. The study used the HTBI primer set for a first-round RT-PCR of the TCR CDR3. Each CDR3 protein gets one entry after TCRdb re-called the multiplex PCR reads with MiXCR. The sample lists a few hundred thousand distinct CDR3 sequences, about 15% occurring once. The sequencing input was blood. These receptors came from a woman aged 18-30 years with Graves' ophthalmopathy.

This clonotype has only a few counts. The genes are TRBV19 and TRBJ2-1, with a weak D call TRBD2 (5 bases). CDR1 is LNHDA and CDR2 is SQIVND in the germline V gene (reference sequence). Trimming removed 10 bases at V and 3 bases at J, with 13 bases between. The CDR3 is 13 amino acids. DNA of the CDR3: TGTGCCACTTTAGCGAATAACTACAATGAGCAGTTCTTC. Its protein is CATLANNYNEQFF.

With respect to this clonotype: Possible read error: a much larger clone is one base away. This rearrangement joins TRBV30 to TRBJ2-2; D might be TRBD2 (5 bases). The CDR3 has 15 residues. The V gene's germline CDR1 is GTSNPN and CDR2 SVGIG (reference sequence). The CDR3 nucleotides are TGTGCCTGGACCCGAAACTGGGTGGAGACCGGGGAGCCGTTTTTT. It specifies CAWTRNWVETGEPFF.

V is TRBV30 and J is TRBJ1-1, with D possibly matching TRBD1 (5 bases). Trimming pared 4 bases from V and 2 bases from J, leaving 11 bases between. The CDR3 has 13 residues. The germline CDR1 and CDR2 sequences are GTSNPN and SVGIG (reference sequence). CDR3 in amino acids: CAWMGTGNTEAFF. The CDR3 DNA sequence: TGTGCCTGGATGGGGACGGGAAACACTGAAGCTTTCTTT.

This clonotype has only a few counts. The rearrangement joins TRBV27 to TRBJ1-2; D uncertain. The CDR3 runs 13 residues. Trimming shortened V by 10 bases and J by 0 bases, and 12 bases separated the two germline ends. CDR1 MNHEY and CDR2 SMNVEV come from the germline V gene (reference sequence). CDR3 sequence reads: CATKGSSNYGYTF. The DNA of the CDR3 is TGTGCCACGAAGGGTTCTTCTAACTATGGCTACACCTTC.

In its sample, this clonotype was seen a few times. This chain uses TRBV19 with TRBJ1-1, with D tentatively TRBD1 (5 bases). Germline loops: CDR1 LNHDA, CDR2 SQIVND (reference sequence). V was pared by 3 bases and J by 5 bases, with 13 bases between. The CDR3 covers 14 residues. CDR3: CASSISRVGTEAFF. DNA for the CDR3: TGTGCCAGTAGTATTTCCAGGGTTGGGACTGAAGCTTTCTTT. Supplemented by reference TRBV19 and TRBJ1-1, the full variable domain reads DGGITQSPKYLFRKEGQNVTLSCEQNLNHDAMYWYRQDPGQGLRLIYYSQIVNDFQKGDIAEGYSVSREKKESFPLTVTSAQKNPTAFYLCASSISRVGTEAFFGQGTRLTVV.

About this clonotype: One junction end disagrees with the germline gene, perhaps due to a read error. The rearrangement links TRBV2 to TRBJ1-1; D is unclear. The CDR3 has 14 residues. CDR1 is SNHLY, CDR2 FYNNEI, per germline. In DNA, the CDR3 is TGTGCCAGCCGTGAATTAACCAAGAACACTGAAGCTTTCTTT. Residues: CASRELTKNTEAFF. The full variable domain, its missing parts supplied by reference TRBV2 and TRBJ1-1, is EPEVTQTPSHQVTQMGQEVILRCVPISNHLYFYWYRQILGQKVEFLVSFYNNEISEKSEIFDDQFSVERPDGSNFTLKIRSTKLEDSAMYFCASRELTKNTEAFFGQGTRLTVV.